A single sample is the source of the 28 T cell receptor beta chains below, sequenced in a study of shared clonotypes between healthy human individuals. Using immunoSEQ multiplex PCR, the repertoire was profiled, and TCRdb retains in-frame clones only, with some absent. The sample includes around 500,000 clones, 79% seen only once; the top ten take approximately 12%. Sequenced input: PBMCs. These receptors originate from a woman in her 40s in good health. Some clones in this sample may be carry-over from other donors' samples.

In this sample, this clone turned up a few times. V and J are TRBV6-5 and TRBJ2-7; the D gene is possibly TRBD2 (5 bases). Germline CDR1 is MNHEY and CDR2 is SVGAGI. With 0 bases removed from V and 5 bases from J, the gap between germline ends came to 14 bases. CDR3 length: 15 amino acids. CDR3 DNA: TGTGCCAGCAGTTACTCGAGTGGGAGCTACAACGAGCAGTACTTC. It encodes CASSYSSGSYNEQYF.

With regard to this clone: Other DNA sequences from this sample encode an identical CDR3 as well. The chain links TRBV28 to TRBJ1-1; D call uncertain. This CDR3 region has 11 residues. From germline, CDR1 is MDHEN and CDR2 SYDVKM. The V and J ends lost 8 bases and 0 bases respectively, with 4 bases between them. The CDR3 spells CASSVNTEAFF. For the CDR3, the DNA is TGTGCCAGCTCGGTGAACACTGAAGCTTTCTTT.

V gene TRBV29-1 combines with J gene TRBJ2-5; 14 nucleotides line up with TRBD2. The better agreement between TRBJ2-7 and the DNA end casts doubt on the J call. The germline V gene encodes CDR1 SQVTM and CDR2 ANQGSEA. This CDR3 region has 16 residues. The CDR3 region is CSVELSGTSGSYEQYF. In DNA, the CDR3 is TGCAGCGTTGAGCTCTCCGGGACTAGCGGGAGTTACGAGCAGTACTTC.

This clone was observed a few times. The gene calls are TRBV11-3 and TRBJ2-1; 11 positions match TRBD2. From germline, CDR1 is SGHNT and CDR2 YENEEA. The trim removed 5 bases at V and 4 bases at J, leaving 4 bases unmatched. There are 15 residues in the CDR3. CDR3 DNA sequence: TGTGCCAGCAGCGAGGGACTAGCGGATTACAATGAGCAGTTCTTC. This sequence encodes CASSEGLADYNEQFF.

The V gene is TRBV28, the J gene TRBJ2-1, with D unresolved. Trimming removed 3 bases from V and 0 bases from J, with 9 bases in between. The CDR3 is made up of 15 amino acids. From germline, CDR1 is MDHEN and CDR2 SYDVKM. Here the CDR3 reads CASSFFPPSYNEQFF. The CDR3 region has the DNA TGTGCCAGCAGTTTTTTTCCTCCCTCCTACAATGAGCAGTTCTTC.

This chain connects TRBV7-9 to TRBJ1-6; no clear D gene. Germline CDR1 SEHNR, CDR2 FQNEAQ (reference sequence). The length of the CDR3 is 14 residues. The V end lost 1 base, the J end lost 8 bases, and 9 bases lay between the germline ends. CDR3 bases: TGTGCCAGCAGCTTAGAGGGAGGGCATTCACCCCTCCACTTT. Encoded protein: CASSLEGGHSPLHF.

As for this clone: At the DNA level, this CDR3 is encoded by other sequences in the same sample as well. This chain uses TRBV27 with TRBJ1-2; TRBD1 matches at 9 bases. V was clipped by 3 bases and J by 7 bases; unmatched bases: 3. Germline V gives CDR1 MNHEY, CDR2 SMNVEV (reference sequence). This CDR3 has 13 residues. This chain's CDR3 is CASSFGQGSGYTF. In DNA form, the CDR3 reads TGTGCCAGCAGTTTCGGACAGGGGAGTGGCTACACCTTC.

This chain uses TRBV28 with TRBJ2-7; 7 bases are a match to TRBD2. CDR1 MDHEN and CDR2 SYDVKM come from the germline V gene. The CDR3 length is 12 residues. V dropped 10 bases and J dropped 3; count of bases not matched to a gene: 6. The CDR3 is CATAGTIYEQYF. The CDR3 DNA sequence: TGTGCCACTGCCGGGACTATCTACGAGCAGTACTTC.

With regard to this clone: It differs at one base from a far larger clone, so likely a read error. The chain has TRBV30 and TRBJ2-1, with TRBD2 identical over 10 bases. CDR1 is GTSNPN and CDR2 is SVGIG in the germline V gene (reference sequence). The CDR3 totals 15 residues. The CDR3 region has the DNA TGTGCCTGGAGTTCCGGGACTAGCGAGGGCGATGAGCGGTTCTTC. Encoded protein: CAWSSGTSEGDERFF.

V usage is TRBV7-9 and J usage is TRBJ2-3, with 7 bases matching TRBD1. CDR1 and CDR2 from the germline V gene are SEHNR and FQNEAQ (reference sequence). V lost 4 bases and J lost 4; bases outside the gene matches: 2. This CDR3 is 13 amino acids long. CDR3 coding DNA: TGTGCCAGCAGCTCCACAGGGGCAGATACGCAGTATTTT. This sequence encodes CASSSTGADTQYF. Together with reference TRBV7-9 and TRBJ2-3, the CDR3 gives the full variable domain: DTGVSQNPRHKITKRGQNVTFRCDPISEHNRLYWYRQTLGQGPEFLTYFQNEAQLEKSRLLSDRFSAERPKGSFSTLEIQRTEQGDSAMYLCASSSTGADTQYFGPGTRLTVL.

This sequence joins TRBV7-3 and TRBJ1-5; 7 bases align to TRBD1. CDR1 and CDR2 from the germline V gene are SGHTA and FQGTGA. The CDR3 extends over 18 amino acids. With 5 bases clipped from V and 0 bases from J, the junction kept 13 bases outside the gene matches. DNA for the CDR3: TGTGCCAGCAGCACGTTTCGGGACAGTCTTTATAGCAATCAGCCCCAGCATTTT. Translation gives CASSTFRDSLYSNQPQHF.

V usage is TRBV5-4 and J usage is TRBJ1-4; the D is unclear. The CDR3 is 15 residues long. Trimming shortened V by 4 bases and J by 5 bases, and 15 bases separated the two germline ends. CDR1 is SGHNT, CDR2 YYREEE, per germline (reference sequence). CDR3 nucleotides: TGTGCCAGCAGCCCAAATTCTGGGCGAAATGAAAAACTGTTTTTT. Its translation: CASSPNSGRNEKLFF.

The V gene is TRBV19, the J gene TRBJ1-5; D ambiguous. The V gene lost 3 bases and the J gene lost 6 bases, with 6 bases spanning the gap. The CDR3 consists of 12 residues. Germline CDR1 reads LNHDA; CDR2 reads SQIVND (reference sequence). CDR3 DNA sequence: TGTGCCAGTAGTATTATCCGTCAGCCCCAGCATTTT. Protein sequence: CASSIIRQPQHF.

This clone came up once. The rearrangement uses TRBV28 and TRBJ2-7; 11 positions match TRBD2. The V and J ends lost 4 bases and 4 bases, in that order; junction bases with no gene match: 9. The CDR3 is 16 amino acids. Germline assignment: CDR1 MDHEN and CDR2 SYDVKM. The CDR3 loop is CASSSHHTSGSYEQYF. CDR3 nucleotides: TGTGCCAGCAGTTCCCATCATACTAGCGGGAGTTACGAGCAGTACTTC.

Points on this clone: A single base is all that separates this from a far larger clone, so a read error is likely. The sample carries other DNA sequences with the same CDR3. This rearrangement joins TRBV27 to TRBJ2-1, with 10 bases fitting TRBD2. Germline values: CDR1 MNHEY, CDR2 SMNVEV (reference sequence). After removal of 2 bases from V and 13 bases from J, the junction contained 8 bases not matched to a gene. The CDR3 has 14 residues. The CDR3 loop reads CASSLTRLAGEQFF. In DNA, the CDR3 is TGTGCCAGCAGTTTAACAAGACTAGCGGGTGAACAGTTCTTC.

CDR3 protein: CASSLERGRGNEQFF. The CDR3 DNA is TGTGCCAGCAGCTTAGAGCGAGGGCGGGGCAATGAGCAGTTCTTC. This chain uses TRBV7-6 with TRBJ2-1; TRBD2 might be the D (6 bases). CDR1 is SGHVS and CDR2 is FNYEAQ in the germline V gene. The CDR3 is 15 amino acids. Trimming took off 1 base at V and 6 bases at J, with 13 bases between the two ends.

This clone was detected only once. The chain recombines TRBV2 with TRBJ2-7, with 14 bases aligning to TRBD2. This CDR3 contains 14 residues. Unmatched junction bases numbered 7, after V lost 6 bases and J lost 9 bases. Germline loops: CDR1 SNHLY, CDR2 FYNNEI. CDR3 protein: CASREGLAGVPQYF. The DNA for the CDR3 is TGTGCCAGCAGAGAGGGACTAGCGGGAGTGCCGCAGTACTTC.

This sequence joins TRBV5-1 and TRBJ2-3, with D unclear. The germline CDR1 and CDR2 sequences are SGHRS and YFSETQ. The CDR3 has 15 residues. Trimming removed 1 base at V and 0 bases at J, with 9 bases between. For the CDR3, the DNA is TGCGCCAGCAGCTTGTATGGGTCTAGCACAGATACGCAGTATTTT. Residues: CASSLYGSSTDTQYF.

The J gene is TRBJ2-7, the V gene TRBV29-1, with D perhaps matching TRBD2 (5 bases). This CDR3 spans 13 amino acids. With 2 bases removed from V and 2 bases from J, the gap between germline ends came to 10 bases. CDR1 and CDR2 from the germline V gene are SQVTM and ANQGSEA. The CDR3 reads CSVENVGTYEQYF. In DNA, the CDR3 is TGCAGCGTTGAAAACGTCGGGACCTACGAGCAGTACTTC.

The chain employs TRBV5-4 and TRBJ2-3, with 8 positions matching TRBD2. The CDR3 has 15 residues. Germline-derived CDR1 and CDR2 are SGHNT and YYREEE (reference sequence). Trimming removed 0 bases from V and 2 bases from J; junction bases left unmatched: 2. The chain's CDR3 is CASSLVLADTDTQYF. The CDR3 DNA is TGTGCCAGCAGCTTGGTACTAGCGGACACAGATACGCAGTATTTT.

The chain carries TRBV28 and TRBJ1-4; no clear D. The germline CDR1 and CDR2 sequences are MDHEN and SYDVKM. This CDR3 is 12 amino acids long. The ends were cut back, 3 bases at V and 7 bases at J, with 6 bases in the middle. The CDR3 DNA follows: TGTGCCAGCAGTTTGTTGCCTGAAAAACTGTTTTTT. It encodes CASSLLPEKLFF.

In its sample, this clone was seen once. The chain is built from TRBV28 and TRBJ1-1, with D perhaps matching TRBD1 (5 bases). V was pared by 3 bases and J by 11 bases, with 19 bases between. Germline V lookup: CDR1 MDHEN, CDR2 SYDVKM. CDR3 length: 14 residues. The CDR3 DNA sequence: TGTGCCAGCAGTTTGGCAGGGAGATCCTTTGGTGCTTTCTTT. It yields the protein CASSLAGRSFGAFF.

Only a few counts were recorded for this clone. V is TRBV5-4 and J is TRBJ1-5; D remains ambiguous. The CDR3 consists of 17 residues. Germline V gene lookup returns CDR1 SGHNT and CDR2 YYREEE (reference sequence). Deletions cut 2 bases from V and 0 bases from J, with 15 bases between. CDR3 coding DNA: TGTGCCAGCAGCTTTTATATAGGAGGAAATAGCAATCAGCCCCAGCATTTT. Its translation is CASSFYIGGNSNQPQHF.

The chain couples TRBV7-2 to TRBJ2-7; perhaps D is TRBD1 or TRBD2 (5 bases each). There are 13 residues in the CDR3. The ends were cut back, 2 bases at V and 4 bases at J, with 9 bases in the middle. The germline V gene has CDR1 SGHTA and CDR2 FQGNSA. The CDR3 nucleotides read TGTGCCAGCAGCTTACAGGGCGGGTACGAGCAGTACTTC. It is translated as CASSLQGGYEQYF.

The J gene is TRBJ2-7, the V gene TRBV28, with 8 positions matching TRBD1. CDR3 length: 15 residues. Germline V lookup: CDR1 MDHEN, CDR2 SYDVKM. V lost 3 bases, J lost 1 base, and 5 bases stayed unmatched. CDR3 in DNA: TGTGCCAGCAGTTTTATAGGGACAGGATCCTACGAGCAGTACTTC. Translated, it gives CASSFIGTGSYEQYF.

V is TRBV7-8 and J is TRBJ1-3; 7 bases align to TRBD1. Germline V gene sequence: CDR1 SGHVS, CDR2 FQNEAQ. Trimming at V came to 4 bases and at J to 4 bases, leaving 4 bases not matched to a gene. CDR3 length equals 14 residues. CDR3 nucleotides: TGTGCCAGCAGCTCATGGACAGGCGGAAACACCATATATTTT. This translates into CASSSWTGGNTIYF.

This chain uses TRBV29-1 with TRBJ1-3, with a weak D call TRBD1 (5 bases). Trimming removed 6 bases at V and 0 bases at J, with 15 bases between. This CDR3 region has 15 residues. The germline CDR1 and CDR2 sequences are SQVTM and ANQGSEA. CDR3 nucleotide sequence: TGCAGCGTGACGGGACGGTCTACCTCTGGAAACACCATATATTTT. Residues: CSVTGRSTSGNTIYF. Full variable domain (outside the CDR3, taken from reference TRBV29-1 and TRBJ1-3): SAVISQKPSRDICQRGTSLTIQCQVDSQVTMMFWYRQQPGQSLTLIATANQGSEATYESGFVIDKFPISRPNLTFSTLTVSNMSPEDSSIYLCSVTGRSTSGNTIYFGEGSWLTVV.

The chain uses TRBV29-1 and TRBJ2-1; the D gene is possibly TRBD2 (6 bases). There are 14 residues in the CDR3. Deletions cut 6 bases from V and 0 bases from J, with 12 bases between. CDR1 is SQVTM, CDR2 ANQGSEA, per germline. The CDR3 bases are TGCAGCGTGGTGGGGGGAAGCTCCTACAATGAGCAGTTCTTC. As protein: CSVVGGSSYNEQFF.